This T cell receptor (beta chain) was profiled in a study of blood T cell repertoires in COVID-19. Study-level information: Sites across the United States, Italy and Spain contributed samples from acute and convalescent COVID-19.

TCRdb's copy holds only in-frame clones and misses some; the assay was immunoSEQ multiplex PCR. The table includes around 240,000 clones, 84% detected once. CDR1 and CDR2 (germline): SGHTA, FQGNSA. J was trimmed by 6 bases and V by 6 bases; bases with no gene match: 14. The CDR3 consists of 16 residues. This sequence originates from a woman in her 40s who had recovered from COVID-19. The chain links TRBV7-2 to TRBJ2-3; TRBD2 matches 8 bases. The source material was peripheral blood. The CDR3 region has the DNA TGTGCCAGCAGTTACAAACCGGGACTAGGAGTGGATACGCAGTATTTT. Its protein product is CASSYKPGLGVDTQYF.